The rows below give T cell receptor beta chains drawn from one sample of a study of PD-L1 blockade in urothelial cancer. Assay used: immunoSEQ multiplex PCR; TCRdb lists only in-frame clones, some missing. The sample carries around 110,000 clones, 75% to 90% recorded once. Material: PBMCs, obtained around atezolizumab (anti-PD-L1) treatment. The receptors stem from a man aged 55 to 69 with urothelial cancer. CDR3s include the opening cysteine and the closing phenylalanine or tryptophan. D genes are given only for firm matches. Not every row has a clone size; where given, it reads once, few, many or a size class.

j_gene: TRBJ1-1; d_gene: -; len: 15; v_gene: TRBV5-1; abundance: few; CDR3aa: CASSPGGARNTEAFF; CDR3nt: TGCGCCAGCAGCCCCGGGGGGGCTAGGAACACTGAAGCTTTCTTT
j_gene: TRBJ1-4; d_gene: -; len: 15; v_gene: TRBV11-2; abundance: once; CDR3aa: CASSLFGGDGEKLFF; CDR3nt: TGTGCCAGCAGCTTATTCGGGGGGGACGGTGAAAAACTGTTTTTT
j_gene: TRBJ2-6; d_gene: TRBD2; len: 15; v_gene: TRBV6-1; abundance: -; CDR3aa: CASTLSGAGANVLTF; CDR3nt: TGTGCCAGCACCCTGAGCGGGGCCGGGGCCAACGTCCTGACTTTC
j_gene: TRBJ2-7; d_gene: -; len: 14; v_gene: TRBV2; abundance: -; CDR3aa: CASAVTIGSYEQYF; CDR3nt: TGTGCCTCAGCAGTGACAATTGGCTCCTACGAGCAGTACTTC
j_gene: TRBJ2-7; d_gene: -; len: 13; v_gene: TRBV27; abundance: -; CDR3aa: CASRARGTYEQYF; CDR3nt: TGTGCCAGCAGGGCCAGGGGCACCTACGAGCAGTACTTC
j_gene: TRBJ2-1; d_gene: TRBD1; len: 14; v_gene: TRBV19; abundance: -; CDR3aa: CASSLPGTENEQFF; CDR3nt: TGTGCCAGTAGTCTACCCGGGACAGAAAATGAGCAGTTCTTC
j_gene: TRBJ1-2; d_gene: -; len: 13; v_gene: TRBV6-6; abundance: -; CDR3aa: CASSYSGSYGYTF; CDR3nt: TGTGCCAGCAGTTACTCGGGCAGCTATGGCTACACCTTC
j_gene: TRBJ2-1; d_gene: TRBD2; len: 14; v_gene: TRBV6-5; abundance: -; CDR3aa: CASSFSGIGNEQFF; CDR3nt: TGTGCCAGCAGTTTTAGCGGGATTGGCAATGAGCAGTTCTTC
j_gene: TRBJ2-7; d_gene: TRBD2; len: 15; v_gene: TRBV11-2; abundance: -; CDR3aa: CASSLLAGGLDEQYF; CDR3nt: TGTGCCAGCAGCTTACTAGCGGGAGGCTTAGACGAGCAGTACTTC
j_gene: TRBJ2-6; d_gene: TRBD1; len: 17; v_gene: TRBV5-1; abundance: -; CDR3aa: CASSHGTGASGANVLTF; CDR3nt: TGCGCCAGCAGTCATGGGACAGGGGCCTCTGGGGCCAACGTCCTGACTTTC
j_gene: TRBJ2-3; d_gene: TRBD1; len: 13; v_gene: TRBV27; abundance: -; CDR3aa: CASSSGTEFTQYF; CDR3nt: TGTGCCAGCAGTTCCGGGACAGAATTTACGCAGTATTTT
j_gene: TRBJ1-1; d_gene: -; len: 13; v_gene: TRBV6-5; abundance: -; CDR3aa: CASSYFGGTEAFF; CDR3nt: TGTGCCAGCAGTTACTTCGGGGGTACTGAAGCTTTCTTT
j_gene: TRBJ1-6; d_gene: TRBD1; len: 15; v_gene: TRBV6-4; abundance: -; CDR3aa: CASSPGQDYNSPLHF; CDR3nt: TGTGCCAGCAGTCCCGGACAGGACTATAATTCACCCCTCCACTTT
j_gene: TRBJ2-5; d_gene: -; len: 14; v_gene: TRBV6-1; abundance: -; CDR3aa: CASRKYPDQETQYF; CDR3nt: TGTGCCAGCAGGAAATATCCAGACCAAGAGACCCAGTACTTC
j_gene: TRBJ2-3; d_gene: TRBD2; len: 16; v_gene: TRBV7-2; abundance: -; CDR3aa: CASSFVSGGLTDTQYF; CDR3nt: TGTGCCAGCAGCTTTGTAAGCGGGGGCCTCACAGATACGCAGTATTTT
j_gene: TRBJ2-2; d_gene: -; len: 15; v_gene: TRBV6-6; abundance: -; CDR3aa: CASSYSRDVAGELFF; CDR3nt: TGTGCCAGCAGTTACTCGAGGGATGTGGCCGGGGAGCTGTTTTTT
j_gene: TRBJ1-5; d_gene: -; len: 15; v_gene: TRBV7-2; abundance: -; CDR3aa: CASSLVFHSNQPQHF; CDR3nt: TGTGCCAGCAGCTTAGTGTTCCATAGCAATCAGCCCCAGCATTTT
j_gene: TRBJ1-2; d_gene: -; len: 15; v_gene: TRBV7-2; abundance: -; CDR3aa: CASSIDVGGYYGYTF; CDR3nt: TGTGCCAGCAGCATAGACGTTGGGGGGTACTATGGCTACACCTTC
j_gene: TRBJ2-5; d_gene: -; len: 15; v_gene: TRBV7-2; abundance: -; CDR3aa: CASSLAVTEQETQYF; CDR3nt: TGTGCCAGCAGCTTAGCTGTCACAGAACAAGAGACCCAGTACTTC
j_gene: TRBJ2-7; d_gene: -; len: 14; v_gene: TRBV19; abundance: -; CDR3aa: CASSVTRGTYEQYF; CDR3nt: TGTGCCAGTAGTGTTACCAGGGGCACCTACGAGCAGTACTTC
j_gene: TRBJ2-6; d_gene: -; len: 17; v_gene: TRBV4-1; abundance: -; CDR3aa: CASSHVGTSSGANVLTF; CDR3nt: TGCGCCAGCAGCCATGTAGGGACAAGCTCTGGGGCCAACGTCCTGACTTTC
j_gene: TRBJ1-2; d_gene: -; len: 12; v_gene: TRBV9; abundance: -; CDR3aa: CASSRQNYGYTF; CDR3nt: TGTGCCAGCAGCCGACAGAACTATGGCTACACCTTC
j_gene: TRBJ2-7; d_gene: TRBD2; len: 15; v_gene: TRBV6-5; abundance: -; CDR3aa: CASSYSASGAYEQYF; CDR3nt: TGTGCCAGCAGTTACTCTGCTAGCGGGGCGTACGAGCAGTACTTC
j_gene: TRBJ2-5; d_gene: TRBD1; len: 16; v_gene: TRBV11-3; abundance: -; CDR3aa: CASSSRDRGFEETQYF; CDR3nt: TGTGCCAGCAGCTCCCGGGACAGGGGTTTCGAAGAGACCCAGTACTTC
j_gene: TRBJ2-3; d_gene: TRBD2; len: 15; v_gene: TRBV4-2; abundance: -; CDR3aa: CASSVGTSGRDTQYF; CDR3nt: TGTGCCAGCAGCGTGGGGACTAGCGGGAGAGATACGCAGTATTTT
j_gene: TRBJ1-5; d_gene: -; len: 15; v_gene: TRBV7-2; abundance: few; CDR3aa: CASSWTDYSNQPQHF; CDR3nt: TGTGCCAGCAGCTGGACGGACTATAGCAATCAGCCCCAGCATTTT
j_gene: TRBJ1-1; d_gene: -; len: 13; v_gene: TRBV19; abundance: -; CDR3aa: CASSSDRNTEAFF; CDR3nt: TGTGCCAGTAGTTCGGACAGGAACACTGAAGCTTTCTTT
j_gene: TRBJ1-3; d_gene: TRBD1; len: 15; v_gene: TRBV13; abundance: -; CDR3aa: CASSSNRGSGNTIYF; CDR3nt: TGTGCCAGCAGCTCAAACAGGGGCTCTGGAAACACCATATATTTT
j_gene: TRBJ2-7; d_gene: -; len: 18; v_gene: TRBV21-1; abundance: -; CDR3aa: CASSKGRTGWGSSYEQYF; CDR3nt: TGTGCCAGCAGCAAAGGACGGACAGGGTGGGGCAGCTCCTACGAGCAGTACTTC
j_gene: TRBJ2-7; d_gene: TRBD1; len: 15; v_gene: TRBV28; abundance: -; CDR3aa: CASRLSGTGVYEQYF; CDR3nt: TGTGCCAGCAGACTTTCCGGGACAGGCGTTTACGAGCAGTACTTC
j_gene: TRBJ2-2; d_gene: -; len: 15; v_gene: TRBV4-2; abundance: -; CDR3aa: CASSQEKRNTGELFF; CDR3nt: TGTGCCAGCAGCCAAGAAAAGCGAAACACCGGGGAGCTGTTTTTT
j_gene: TRBJ1-4; d_gene: -; len: 14; v_gene: TRBV5-1; abundance: few; CDR3aa: CASGQGIANEKLFF; CDR3nt: TGCGCCAGCGGGCAGGGAATTGCTAATGAAAAACTGTTTTTT
j_gene: TRBJ2-7; d_gene: -; len: 15; v_gene: TRBV5-1; abundance: -; CDR3aa: CASSLEVGGPYEQYF; CDR3nt: TGCGCCAGCAGCTTGGAAGTGGGAGGTCCCTACGAGCAGTACTTC
j_gene: TRBJ1-5; d_gene: -; len: 16; v_gene: TRBV4-3; abundance: medium-sized; CDR3aa: CASSQDLGTSNQPQHF; CDR3nt: TGCGCCAGCAGCCAAGATCTAGGAACCAGCAATCAGCCCCAGCATTTT
j_gene: TRBJ1-6; d_gene: -; len: 14; v_gene: TRBV7-9; abundance: once; CDR3aa: CASSLSGVNSPLHF; CDR3nt: TGTGCCAGCAGCTTATCAGGGGTTAATTCACCCCTCCACTTT
j_gene: TRBJ1-5; d_gene: TRBD1; len: 16; v_gene: TRBV12-5; abundance: once; CDR3aa: CASGLIGTVSNQPQHF; CDR3nt: TGTGCTAGTGGTTTGATTGGGACAGTTAGCAATCAGCCCCAGCATTTT
j_gene: TRBJ2-1; d_gene: TRBD2; len: 14; v_gene: TRBV18; abundance: -; CDR3aa: CASSPERTSDEQFF; CDR3nt: TGTGCCAGCTCACCCGAACGTACTAGCGATGAGCAGTTCTTC
j_gene: TRBJ2-3; d_gene: -; len: 14; v_gene: TRBV7-3; abundance: -; CDR3aa: CASSLGGAGDTQYF; CDR3nt: TGTGCCAGCAGCTTAGGAGGGGCCGGAGATACGCAGTATTTT
j_gene: TRBJ1-5; d_gene: -; len: 15; v_gene: TRBV5-4; abundance: -; CDR3aa: CASSLGRDSNQPQHF; CDR3nt: TGTGCCAGCAGCTTGGGCAGGGATAGCAATCAGCCCCAGCATTTT
j_gene: TRBJ2-1; d_gene: TRBD2; len: 14; v_gene: TRBV30; abundance: -; CDR3aa: CAWSELAGFNEQFF; CDR3nt: TGTGCCTGGAGTGAACTAGCGGGGTTTAATGAGCAGTTCTTC
j_gene: TRBJ1-5; d_gene: -; len: 17; v_gene: TRBV19; abundance: -; CDR3aa: CASSISSDTQGNQPQHF; CDR3nt: TGTGCCAGTAGTATTAGTTCGGACACACAGGGAAATCAGCCCCAGCATTTT
j_gene: TRBJ1-4; d_gene: -; len: 15; v_gene: TRBV6-1; abundance: few; CDR3aa: CASRIGVHTNEKLFF; CDR3nt: TGTGCCAGCAGGATCGGAGTGCACACTAATGAAAAACTGTTTTTT
j_gene: TRBJ2-7; d_gene: -; len: 13; v_gene: TRBV29-1; abundance: -; CDR3aa: CSVEFRDTYEQYF; CDR3nt: TGCAGCGTTGAGTTCAGGGACACCTACGAGCAGTACTTC
j_gene: TRBJ1-1; d_gene: -; len: 14; v_gene: TRBV7-3; abundance: -; CDR3aa: CASKADPMNTEAFF; CDR3nt: TGTGCCAGCAAGGCGGATCCCATGAACACTGAAGCTTTCTTT
j_gene: TRBJ2-2; d_gene: TRBD2; len: 15; v_gene: TRBV15; abundance: -; CDR3aa: CATAERGLNTGELFF; CDR3nt: TGTGCCACCGCCGAGCGGGGGCTGAACACCGGGGAGCTGTTTTTT
j_gene: TRBJ1-4; d_gene: TRBD1; len: 14; v_gene: TRBV27; abundance: -; CDR3aa: CASRIDRENEKLFF; CDR3nt: TGTGCCAGCAGAATAGACAGGGAAAATGAAAAACTGTTTTTT
j_gene: TRBJ1-2; d_gene: TRBD1; len: 17; v_gene: TRBV5-1; abundance: -; CDR3aa: CASSSDILGQGRHGYTF; CDR3nt: TGCGCCAGCAGCTCGGACATATTAGGACAGGGGCGCCATGGCTACACCTTC
j_gene: TRBJ1-5; d_gene: TRBD1; len: 14; v_gene: TRBV28; abundance: -; CDR3aa: CASSSQGANQPQHF; CDR3nt: TGTGCCAGCAGTTCACAGGGGGCAAATCAGCCCCAGCATTTT
j_gene: TRBJ2-3; d_gene: -; len: 12; v_gene: TRBV10-1; abundance: -; CDR3aa: CASSTSTDTQYF; CDR3nt: TGCGCCAGCAGTACTAGCACAGATACGCAGTATTTT